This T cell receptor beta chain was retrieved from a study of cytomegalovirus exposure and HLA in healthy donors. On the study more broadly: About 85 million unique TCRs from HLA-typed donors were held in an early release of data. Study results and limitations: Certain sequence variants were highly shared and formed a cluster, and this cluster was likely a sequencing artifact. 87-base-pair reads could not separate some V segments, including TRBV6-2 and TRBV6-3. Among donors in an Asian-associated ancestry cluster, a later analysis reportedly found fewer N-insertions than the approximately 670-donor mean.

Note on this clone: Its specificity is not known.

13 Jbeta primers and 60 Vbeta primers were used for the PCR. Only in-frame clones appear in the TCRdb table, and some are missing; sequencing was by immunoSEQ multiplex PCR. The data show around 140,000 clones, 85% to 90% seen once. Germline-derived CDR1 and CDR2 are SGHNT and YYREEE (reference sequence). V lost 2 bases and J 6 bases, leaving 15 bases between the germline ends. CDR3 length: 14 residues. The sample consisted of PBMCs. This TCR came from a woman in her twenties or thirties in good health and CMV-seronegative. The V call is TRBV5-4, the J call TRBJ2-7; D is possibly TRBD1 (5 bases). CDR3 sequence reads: CASSFYALGPEQYF. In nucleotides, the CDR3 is TGTGCCAGCAGCTTCTACGCGTTGGGGCCCGAGCAGTACTTC.